This T cell receptor beta chain was recovered during a study of blood T cell repertoires in COVID-19. Background on the study: Samples taken during acute and convalescent COVID-19 were collected in the United States, Italy and Spain. The analysed material was cDNA or gDNA that came from T cells, B-cell-depleted T cells, or PBMCs.

Participants came from some 26 US areas, aged about 18 to 90 years. Authors' methods: Reference gene primers were amplified, and this amplification served to estimate nucleated cell counts. Generated by immunoSEQ multiplex PCR, the TCRdb table keeps only in-frame clones and is missing some. That table furnishes V, J and clone size, whereas the DNA furnished D and trimming. The table records about 200,000 clones, approximately 86% of them present only once. Trimming left V 6 bases short and J 4 bases short, with 18 bases between. Germline CDR1 reads MDHEN; CDR2 reads SYDVKM. This CDR3 is 15 amino acids long.

The J gene is TRBJ1-1, the V gene TRBV28; possible D gene TRBD1, 5 bases. Sequences were obtained from PBMCs or T cells enriched from blood (not recorded which). The source of this sequence is a woman in her forties with acute COVID-19. CDR3 protein: CASRTPPGLSTEAFF. The CDR3 coding sequence is TGTGCCAGCAGGACCCCTCCAGGGTTGAGCACTGAAGCTTTCTTT.